This T cell receptor (beta chain) comes out of a study of blood T cells in healthy people across ages. General study findings and limits: As age increased, TCR beta diversity per million T cells fell in a roughly linear fashion.

Turning to this clonotype: The antigen is unknown.

The authors ran a second PCR of 7 to 11 cycles using a sample-barcoded 5' primer and a J-beta primer mix. CDR3-containing paired-end reads numbering at least 2.5 million came from each sample. TCRdb reprocessed the 5' RACE reads with MiXCR, giving one entry per CDR3 protein. Of 650,000 to 700,000 distinct CDR3 sequences listed, 32% are singletons. Germline V CDR1 and CDR2: DFQATT, SNEGSKA (reference sequence). The CDR3 length is 16 residues. The J segment lost 2 bases and the V segment lost 0 bases, leaving 7 bases of the junction unmatched. Sequenced sample: blood. The rearrangement uses TRBV20-1 and TRBJ2-1; 7 nucleotides agree with TRBD2. The receptor comes from a woman older than 75 in good health. CDR3 loop: CSARDLSGDAYNEQFF. Written as DNA, the CDR3 is TGCAGTGCTAGAGACCTGAGCGGGGACGCCTACAATGAGCAGTTCTTC.